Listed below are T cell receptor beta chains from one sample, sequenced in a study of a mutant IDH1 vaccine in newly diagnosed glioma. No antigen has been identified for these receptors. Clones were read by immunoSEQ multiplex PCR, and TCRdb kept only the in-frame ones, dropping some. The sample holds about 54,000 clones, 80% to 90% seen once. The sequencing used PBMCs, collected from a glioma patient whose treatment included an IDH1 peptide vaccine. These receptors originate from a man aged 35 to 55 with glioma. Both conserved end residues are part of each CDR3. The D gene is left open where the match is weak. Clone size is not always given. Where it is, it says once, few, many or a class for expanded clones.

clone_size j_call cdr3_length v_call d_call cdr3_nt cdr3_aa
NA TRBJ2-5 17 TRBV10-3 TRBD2 TGTGCCATCAGCCCGGGGCTAGCGGGAGGGAGGGGAGAGACCCAGTACTTC CAISPGLAGGRGETQYF
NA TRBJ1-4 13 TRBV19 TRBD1 TGTGCCAGTACCGGGACAGGGAATCGGAAACTGTTTTTT CASTGTGNRKLFF
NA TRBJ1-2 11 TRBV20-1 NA TGCAGTGCTAGTGAGGGCTATGGCTACACCTTC CSASEGYGYTF
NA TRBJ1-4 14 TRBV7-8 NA TGTGCCAGCAGCTTAGCGCGGAGGGACGAAAAACTGTTTTTT CASSLARRDEKLFF
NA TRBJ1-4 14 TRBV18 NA TGTGCCAGCTCACCTGGTCAGGGGAGTGAAAAACTGTTTTTT CASSPGQGSEKLFF
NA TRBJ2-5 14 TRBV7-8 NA TGTGCCAGCCGCAGCCCCGGGAGTGCTGAGACCCAGTACTTC CASRSPGSAETQYF
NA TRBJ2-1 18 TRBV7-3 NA TGTGCCAGCAGCCCCCGGACTTACGGGACCCAAGGCTACAATGAGCAGTTCTTC CASSPRTYGTQGYNEQFF
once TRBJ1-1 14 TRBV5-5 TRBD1 TGTGCCAGCAGCTTTGGACAGGGGGACACTGAAGCTTTCTTT CASSFGQGDTEAFF
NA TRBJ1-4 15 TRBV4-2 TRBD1 TGTGCCAGCAGCCAAGGGGAGGGGGCGAATGAAAAACTGTTTTTT CASSQGEGANEKLFF
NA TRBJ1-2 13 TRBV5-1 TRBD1 TGCGCCAGCAGCTTAGACAGGGTTGGAGGCTACACCTTC CASSLDRVGGYTF
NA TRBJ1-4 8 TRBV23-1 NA TGCGCCAGGAAACAGGGGTTTTTT CARKQGFF
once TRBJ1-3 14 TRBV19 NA TGTGCCAGTAGCCATGACAGCTCTGGAAACACCATATATTTT CASSHDSSGNTIYF
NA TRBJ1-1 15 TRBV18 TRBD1 TGTGCCAGCTCACCACCTAACAGGGGGGACACTGAAGCTTTCTTT CASSPPNRGDTEAFF
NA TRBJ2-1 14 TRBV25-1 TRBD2 TGTGCCAGCAGACTAGCGGGATCCTACAATGAGCAGTTCTTC CASRLAGSYNEQFF
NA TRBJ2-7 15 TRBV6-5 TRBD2 TGTGCCAGCAGTTACTCGGCTAGCGGGTCCTACGAGCAGTACTTC CASSYSASGSYEQYF
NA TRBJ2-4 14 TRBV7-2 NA TGTGCCAGCAGCTTGCAATTTTCCAAAAACATTCAGTACTTC CASSLQFSKNIQYF
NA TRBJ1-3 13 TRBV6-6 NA TGTGCCAGCAGGGTCGCACCTGGAAACACCATATATTTT CASRVAPGNTIYF
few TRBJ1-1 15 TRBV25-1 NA TGTGCCAGCAGTGTTCAGGGGACCAGGTACGCTAAAGCTTTCTTT CASSVQGTRYAKAFF
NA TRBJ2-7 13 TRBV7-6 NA TGTGCCAGCAGCTCCGGGGTGACCTACGAGCAGTACTTC CASSSGVTYEQYF
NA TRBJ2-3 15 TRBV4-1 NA TGCGCCAGCAGCCCGGCACAGGCGGGCACAGATACGCAGTATTTT CASSPAQAGTDTQYF
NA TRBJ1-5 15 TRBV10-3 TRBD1 TGTGCCATCAGTGGAGGACAGGGAAGCAATCAGCCCCAGCATTTT CAISGGQGSNQPQHF
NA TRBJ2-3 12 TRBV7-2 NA TGTGCCAGCAGCCCCCAAGAGGCTTCGCAGTATTTT CASSPQEASQYF
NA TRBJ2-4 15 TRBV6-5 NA TGTGCCAGCAGTTCCAGGGCAGGTGGCAAAAACATTCAGTACTTC CASSSRAGGKNIQYF
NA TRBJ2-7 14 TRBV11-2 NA TGTGCCAGCAGCCACGGCACTAGCTCCTACGAGCAGTACTTC CASSHGTSSYEQYF
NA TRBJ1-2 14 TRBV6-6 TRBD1 TGTGCCAGCAGCCCCCCGGGACAGGCCTATGGCTACACCTTC CASSPPGQAYGYTF
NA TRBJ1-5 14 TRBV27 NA TGTGCCAGCAGTTTAGGAGACTTCAGTCAGCCCCAGCATTTT CASSLGDFSQPQHF
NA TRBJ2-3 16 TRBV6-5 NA TGTGCCAGCAGTTACCTCCGGGCACCAGGGGGGGATACGCAGTATTTT CASSYLRAPGGDTQYF
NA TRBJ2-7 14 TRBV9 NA TGTGCCAGCAGCGTAGGTGCAGGGGCCTACGAGCAGTACTTC CASSVGAGAYEQYF
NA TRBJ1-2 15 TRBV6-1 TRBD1 TGTGCCAGCAGTGTTGGACAGGGGGCTAACTATGGCTACACCTTC CASSVGQGANYGYTF
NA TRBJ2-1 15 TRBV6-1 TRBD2 TGTGCCAGCGCCCCCGGGACTAGCGTCTACAATGAGCAGTTCTTC CASAPGTSVYNEQFF
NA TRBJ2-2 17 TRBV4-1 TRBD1 TGCGCCAGCAGCCAAGCCCACAGGGGAAAAAACACCGGGGAGCTGTTTTTT CASSQAHRGKNTGELFF
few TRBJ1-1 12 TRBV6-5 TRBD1 TGTGCCAGCAGCCGGGACAGGGTCGAGGCTTTCTTT CASSRDRVEAFF
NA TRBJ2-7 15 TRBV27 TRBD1 TGTGCCAGCAGTTCCTCCGGGACAGGGGGCTACGAGCAGTACTTC CASSSSGTGGYEQYF
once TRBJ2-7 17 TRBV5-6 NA TGTGCCAGCACCATATTCGGTCGCGGTAGGGCTGGTAACGAGCAGTACTTC CASTIFGRGRAGNEQYF
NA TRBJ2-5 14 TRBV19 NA TGTGCCAGTAGTCTCAGACAGTCAAGAGAGACCCAGTACTTC CASSLRQSRETQYF
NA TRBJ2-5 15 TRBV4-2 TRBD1 TGTGCCAGCAGCCAAGGACAGGGGGCGCATGAGACCCAGTACTTC CASSQGQGAHETQYF
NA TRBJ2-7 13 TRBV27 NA TGTGCCAGCAGCCCCACCTACTCCTACGAGCAGTACTTC CASSPTYSYEQYF
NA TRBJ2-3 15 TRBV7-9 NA TGTGCCAGCAGCTTAAAGAGTACGGGAGCGGATACGCAGTATTTT CASSLKSTGADTQYF
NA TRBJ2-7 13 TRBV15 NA TGTGCCACCAGGAGGGAGTCTCACTACGAGCAGTACTTC CATRRESHYEQYF
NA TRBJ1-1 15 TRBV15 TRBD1 TGTGCCACCAGCACGACAGGGGGCGGGGGAACTGAAGCTTTCTTT CATSTTGGGGTEAFF
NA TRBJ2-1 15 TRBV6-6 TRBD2 TGTGCCAGCAGTTACCGTCTAGCGGGGAACAATGAGCAGTTCTTC CASSYRLAGNNEQFF
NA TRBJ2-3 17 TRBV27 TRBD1 TGTGCCAGCAGTCGAGGACAGGCCTACTTAAGAACAGATACGCAGTATTTT CASSRGQAYLRTDTQYF
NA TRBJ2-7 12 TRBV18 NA TGTGCCTCCTCTGGGGTTTACTACGAGCAGTACTTC CASSGVYYEQYF
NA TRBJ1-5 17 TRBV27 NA TGTGCCAGCGCGCCCCGGTGGGGGGGCGGGAGCAATCAGCCCCAGCATTTT CASAPRWGGGSNQPQHF
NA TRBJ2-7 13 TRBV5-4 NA TGTGCCAGCATCCCTGGGAGCTCCTACGAGCAGTACTTC CASIPGSSYEQYF
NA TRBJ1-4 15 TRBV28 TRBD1 TGTGCCAGCAGAGGGGGACAGGTTTCTAATGAAAAACTGTTTTTT CASRGGQVSNEKLFF
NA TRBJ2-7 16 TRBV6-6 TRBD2 TGTGCCAGCAGGGATCCGGGACTAGCGGGAGCATACGAGCAGTACTTC CASRDPGLAGAYEQYF
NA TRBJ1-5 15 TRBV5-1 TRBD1 TGCGCCAGCAGCCCAGATGGACAGGGTAATCAGCCCCAGCATTTT CASSPDGQGNQPQHF